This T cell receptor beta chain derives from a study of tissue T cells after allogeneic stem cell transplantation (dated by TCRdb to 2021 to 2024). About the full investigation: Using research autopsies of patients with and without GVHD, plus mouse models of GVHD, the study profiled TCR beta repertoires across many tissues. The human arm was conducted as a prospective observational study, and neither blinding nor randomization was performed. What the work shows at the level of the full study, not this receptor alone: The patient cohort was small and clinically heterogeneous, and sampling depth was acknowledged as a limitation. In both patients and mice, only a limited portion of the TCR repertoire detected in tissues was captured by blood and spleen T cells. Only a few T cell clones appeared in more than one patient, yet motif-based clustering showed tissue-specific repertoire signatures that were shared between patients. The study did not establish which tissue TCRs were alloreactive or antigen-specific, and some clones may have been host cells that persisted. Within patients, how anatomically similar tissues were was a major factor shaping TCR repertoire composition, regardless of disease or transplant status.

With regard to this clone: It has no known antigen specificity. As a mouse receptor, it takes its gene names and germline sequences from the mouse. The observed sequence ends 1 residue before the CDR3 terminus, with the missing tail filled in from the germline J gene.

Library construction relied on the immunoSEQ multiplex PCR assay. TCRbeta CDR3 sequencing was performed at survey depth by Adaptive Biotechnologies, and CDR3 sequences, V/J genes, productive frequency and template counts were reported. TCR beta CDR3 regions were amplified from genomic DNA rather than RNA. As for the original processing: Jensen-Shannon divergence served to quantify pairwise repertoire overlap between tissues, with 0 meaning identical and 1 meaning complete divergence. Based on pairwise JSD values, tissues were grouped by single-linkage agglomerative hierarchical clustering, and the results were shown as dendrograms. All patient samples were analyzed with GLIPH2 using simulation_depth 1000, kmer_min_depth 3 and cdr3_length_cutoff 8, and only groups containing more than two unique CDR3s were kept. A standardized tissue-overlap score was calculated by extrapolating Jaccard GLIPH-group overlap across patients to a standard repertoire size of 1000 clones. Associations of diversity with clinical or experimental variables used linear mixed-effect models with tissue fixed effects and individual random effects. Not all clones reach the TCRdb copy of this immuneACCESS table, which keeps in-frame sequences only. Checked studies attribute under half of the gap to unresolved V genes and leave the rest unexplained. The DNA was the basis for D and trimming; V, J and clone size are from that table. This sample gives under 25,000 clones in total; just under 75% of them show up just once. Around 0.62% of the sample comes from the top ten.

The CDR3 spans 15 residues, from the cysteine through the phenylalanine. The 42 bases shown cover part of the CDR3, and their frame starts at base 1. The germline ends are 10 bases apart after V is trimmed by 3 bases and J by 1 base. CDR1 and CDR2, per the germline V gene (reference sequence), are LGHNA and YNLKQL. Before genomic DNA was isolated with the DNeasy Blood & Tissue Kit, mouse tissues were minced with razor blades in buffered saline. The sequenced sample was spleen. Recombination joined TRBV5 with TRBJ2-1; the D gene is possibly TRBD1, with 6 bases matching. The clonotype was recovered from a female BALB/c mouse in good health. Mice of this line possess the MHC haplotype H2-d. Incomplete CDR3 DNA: TGTGCCAGCAGCCACCCGGGACAAAACTATGCTGAGCAGTTC. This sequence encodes CASSHPGQNYAEQF. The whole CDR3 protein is CASSHPGQNYAEQFF.